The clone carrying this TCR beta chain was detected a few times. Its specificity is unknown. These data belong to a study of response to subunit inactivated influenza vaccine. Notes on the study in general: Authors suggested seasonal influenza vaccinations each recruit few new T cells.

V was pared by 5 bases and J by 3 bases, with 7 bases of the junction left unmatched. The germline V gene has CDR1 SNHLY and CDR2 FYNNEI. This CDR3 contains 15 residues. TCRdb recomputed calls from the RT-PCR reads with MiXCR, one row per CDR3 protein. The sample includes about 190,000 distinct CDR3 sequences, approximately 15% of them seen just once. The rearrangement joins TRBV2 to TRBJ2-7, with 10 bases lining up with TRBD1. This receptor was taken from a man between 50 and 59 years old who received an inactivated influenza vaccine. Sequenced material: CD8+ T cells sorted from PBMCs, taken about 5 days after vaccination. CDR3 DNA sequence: TGTGCCAGCAGTAACCGGGACAGGGGTGGCTACGAGCAGTACTTC. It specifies CASSNRDRGGYEQYF.